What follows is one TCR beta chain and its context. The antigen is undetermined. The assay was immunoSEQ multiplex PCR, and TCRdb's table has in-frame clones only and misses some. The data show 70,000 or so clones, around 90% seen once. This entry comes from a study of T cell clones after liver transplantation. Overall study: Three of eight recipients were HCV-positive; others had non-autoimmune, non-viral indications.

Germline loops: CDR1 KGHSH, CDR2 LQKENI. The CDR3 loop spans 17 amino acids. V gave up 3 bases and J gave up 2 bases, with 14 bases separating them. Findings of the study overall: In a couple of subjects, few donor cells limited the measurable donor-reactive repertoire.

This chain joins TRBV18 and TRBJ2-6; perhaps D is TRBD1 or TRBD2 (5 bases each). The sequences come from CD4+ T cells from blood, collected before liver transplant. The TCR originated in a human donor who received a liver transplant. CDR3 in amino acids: CASSPGPPGTGANVLTF. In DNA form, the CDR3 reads TGTGCCAGCTCACCGGGACCCCCGGGGACTGGGGCCAACGTCCTGACTTTC.